This T cell receptor (beta chain) stems from a study of blood T cell repertoires in COVID-19. About the study: Spain, Italy and the United States supplied samples that represented acute and convalescent COVID-19. Sample material is recorded as cDNA or gDNA derived from T cells, B-cell-depleted T cells, or PBMCs.

In the authors' workflow: Reference gene primer amplification in the assay estimated nucleated cell counts. Assay: immunoSEQ multiplex PCR; the TCRdb copy retains only in-frame clones and omits some. D and trimming come from the DNA, and the V and J calls and clone size come from that table. The sample has 150,000 to 200,000 clones; about nine tenths are singletons. The germline CDR1 and CDR2 sequences are MNHEY and SVGEGT. The CDR3 runs to 14 residues. The ends were cut back, 2 bases at V and 5 bases at J, with 12 bases in the middle. The receptor was isolated from a man aged 18 to 30 who had recovered from COVID-19. Sequencing was performed on peripheral blood. The gene calls are TRBV6-2 or TRBV6-3 and TRBJ2-5; D perhaps matches TRBD2 (6 bases). The DNA for the CDR3 is TGTGCCAGCAGTTACGGAGGGGTAGGGGAGACCCAGTACTTC. This translates into CASSYGGVGETQYF.